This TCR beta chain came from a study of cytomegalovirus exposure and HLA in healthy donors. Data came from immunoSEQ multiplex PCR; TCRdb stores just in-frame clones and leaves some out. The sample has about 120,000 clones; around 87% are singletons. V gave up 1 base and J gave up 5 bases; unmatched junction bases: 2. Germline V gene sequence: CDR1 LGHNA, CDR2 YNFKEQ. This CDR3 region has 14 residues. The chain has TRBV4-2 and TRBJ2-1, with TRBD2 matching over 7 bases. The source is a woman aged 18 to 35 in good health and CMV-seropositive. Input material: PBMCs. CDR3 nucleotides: TGTGCCAGCAGCCAAGGGGACTATCACAATGAGCAGTTCTTC. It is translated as CASSQGDYHNEQFF.